The source of this T cell receptor (beta chain) is a study of T cell responses to AZD1222 COVID-19 vaccine. About this clone: The target antigen is unknown.

Study-wide points: The reported proportion of spike-specific TCRs targeting unmutated variant regions was nearly half. At baseline, just five to seven AZD1222 recipients tested seropositive. Most donors were white British, females outnumbered males, and clonal diversity was possibly underestimated. Repertoire collection took place solely once the T cell response had peaked.

The assay was immunoSEQ multiplex PCR, and TCRdb's table has in-frame clones only and misses some. This sample has about 220,000 clones, with just over 90% found just once. Germline values: CDR1 SGHNT, CDR2 YENEEA. The V and J ends lost 1 base and 5 bases, in that order; junction bases with no gene match: 9. The length of the CDR3 is 17 residues. Here the sequenced sample was peripheral blood, taken on day 0 of MenACWY control vaccination. The chain links TRBV11-3 to TRBJ2-1; TRBD2 aligns across 9 bases. This TCR was sampled from an adult in good health. The CDR3 sequence is CASSLGGPSGAHNEQFF. CDR3 nucleotides: TGTGCCAGCAGCTTAGGGGGTCCTAGCGGGGCCCACAATGAGCAGTTCTTC.